The 30 T cell receptor beta chains reported below all come from one sample, sequenced in a study of blood T cell repertoires in COVID-19. Using immunoSEQ multiplex PCR, the repertoire was profiled, and TCRdb retains in-frame clones only, with some absent. The data show about 100,000 clones, with about 83% seen just once and 2% held by the top ten. Sequencing was done on a sample of peripheral blood. Receptors originate from a man between 65 and 85 years old with active or convalescent COVID-19.

The V and J genes are TRBV25-1 and TRBJ1-6; D unclear. The V end lost 3 bases, the J end lost 4 bases, and 13 bases lay between the germline ends. Germline assignment: CDR1 MGHDK and CDR2 SYGVNS. This CDR3 comprises 16 residues. The CDR3 is CASSDTNAGYNSPLHF. CDR3 in DNA: TGTGCCAGCAGTGATACCAATGCGGGTTATAATTCACCCCTCCACTTT.

V usage is TRBV2 and J usage is TRBJ1-1, with D possibly matching TRBD1 (5 bases). This CDR3 contains 14 residues. Germline CDR1 reads SNHLY; CDR2 reads FYNNEI. Trimming took off 1 base at V and 5 bases at J, with 11 bases between the two ends. The CDR3: CASSEDLKGTEAFF. CDR3 bases: TGTGCCAGCAGTGAAGACCTCAAGGGGACTGAAGCTTTCTTT.

This clone has only a few counts. The J gene is TRBJ1-1, the V gene TRBV28; tentative D call: TRBD1 (6 bases). V lost 5 bases and J lost 1, with 14 bases in between. The CDR3 covers 15 residues. Germline V lookup: CDR1 MDHEN, CDR2 SYDVKM. The CDR3 reads CASSGWGTPNTEAFF. The CDR3, as DNA: TGTGCCAGCAGTGGTTGGGGGACACCGAACACTGAAGCTTTCTTT. The complete variable domain, with remaining parts taken from reference TRBV28 and TRBJ1-1, reads DVKVTQSSRYLVKRTGEKVFLECVQDMDHENMFWYRQDPGLGLRLIYFSYDVKMKEKGDIPEGYSVSREKKERFSLILESASTNQTSMYLCASSGWGTPNTEAFFGQGTRLTVV.

In DNA, the CDR3 is TGTGCCAGCAGTATGGACAGGGTTCGCAATGAGCAGTTCTTC. The encoded protein is CASSMDRVRNEQFF. The chain links TRBV27 to TRBJ2-1, with 8 nucleotides matching TRBD1. V dropped 5 bases and J dropped 6; count of bases not matched to a gene: 6. This CDR3 is built from 14 residues. Germline V gene sequence: CDR1 MNHEY, CDR2 SMNVEV (reference sequence).

The CDR3, as DNA: TGCGCCAGCAGCCAAGAGGGGGCCGCTACGCAGTATTTT. Translating gives CASSQEGAATQYF. The genes are TRBV4-1 and TRBJ2-3, with D possibly matching TRBD1 (6 bases). The germline V gene has CDR1 MGHRA and CDR2 YSYEKL. Between the trimmed V and J ends, which lost 0 bases and 8 bases, there was a span of 9 bases. There are 13 residues in the CDR3.

The chain carries TRBV7-6 and TRBJ1-3; 10 bases map to TRBD1. The CDR3 sequence is 17 residues long. Germline CDR1 reads SGHVS; CDR2 reads FNYEAQ. The V gene end was trimmed by 4 bases and the J gene end by 2 bases; junction bases not matched to a gene: 8. This CDR3 reads CASSWGTGAQTGNTIYF. As DNA, the CDR3 is TGTGCCAGCAGCTGGGGGACAGGGGCACAAACTGGAAACACCATATATTTT.

In its sample, this clone was seen once. The chain combines TRBV18 with TRBJ2-2, with 8 bases fitting TRBD1. CDR3 size: 13 residues. Germline CDR1 reads KGHSH; CDR2 reads LQKENI. The junction had 1 base not matched to a gene; V was cut back by 3 bases and J by 7 bases. Here the CDR3 DNA reads TGTGCCAGCTCACCGGACAGGGACGGGGAGCTGTTTTTT. This gives the protein CASSPDRDGELFF.

J is TRBJ2-2 and V is TRBV27, with TRBD2 as a possible D gene (6 bases). The CDR3 length is 20 residues. The ends were cut back, 2 bases at V and 0 bases at J, with 22 bases in the middle. Germline-derived CDR1 and CDR2 are MNHEY and SMNVEV (reference sequence). Here the CDR3 DNA reads TGTGCCAGCAGTTTAAGGGGACCGGGGGTGGGTAGGGCGAACACCGGGGAGCTGTTTTTT. Protein sequence: CASSLRGPGVGRANTGELFF.

The chain has TRBV7-2 and TRBJ2-1, with a possible D match to TRBD1 (5 bases). The CDR3 length is 11 residues. Trimming removed 8 bases at V and 5 bases at J, with 7 bases between. Per the germline V gene, CDR1 is SGHTA and CDR2 is FQGNSA. The CDR3 sequence is CASGANNEQFF. Here the CDR3 DNA reads TGTGCCAGCGGGGCTAACAATGAGCAGTTCTTC.

This sequence joins TRBV24-1 and TRBJ1-2; TRBD1 might be the D (6 bases). The CDR3 length is 13 residues. CDR1 KGHDR and CDR2 SFDVKD come from the germline V gene. The ends were cut back, 4 bases at V and 4 bases at J, with 9 bases in the middle. CDR3 sequence: CATSDPDSYGYTF. The CDR3 coding sequence is TGTGCCACCAGTGACCCGGACAGCTATGGCTACACCTTC.

The gene calls are TRBV4-1 and TRBJ1-2, with TRBD1 matching over 7 bases. This CDR3 spans 17 amino acids. Germline V gene data show CDR1 as MGHRA and CDR2 as YSYEKL. J was trimmed by 0 bases and V by 2 bases; bases with no gene match: 9. CDR3 amino acids: CASSQNRDRVSNYGYTF. Here the CDR3 DNA reads TGCGCCAGCAGCCAAAACCGGGACAGAGTTTCTAACTATGGCTACACCTTC.

The chain uses TRBV6-2 or TRBV6-3 and TRBJ2-2; D unresolved. The germline V gene has CDR1 MNHEY and CDR2 SVGEGT. V was clipped by 3 bases and J by 2 bases, with 7 bases between them. The CDR3 sequence is 14 residues long. For the CDR3, the DNA is TGTGCCAGCAGTTATGGGCTCAACACCGGGGAGCTGTTTTTT. Translated, it gives CASSYGLNTGELFF.

This chain joins TRBV4-3 and TRBJ1-6; weak D call: TRBD1 (5 bases). Between the trimmed V and J ends, which lost 0 bases and 0 bases, there was a span of 9 bases. The CDR3 runs 17 residues. CDR1 and CDR2 (germline): LGHNA, YSLEER. The CDR3 reads CASSQDHRSSYNSPLHF. The DNA for the CDR3 is TGCGCCAGCAGCCAAGACCACAGGAGCTCCTATAATTCACCCCTCCACTTT.

This CDR3 reads CASSLTSGGPVDTQYF. The CDR3 DNA is TGTGCCAGCAGCTTGACTAGCGGGGGGCCTGTAGATACGCAGTATTTT. The V gene is TRBV7-2, the J gene TRBJ2-3; 13 nucleotides line up with TRBD2. The length of the CDR3 is 16 residues. Germline trimming cut 3 bases from V and 5 bases from J; bases unmatched to any gene: 5. The germline gives CDR1 SGHTA, CDR2 FQGNSA.

V usage is TRBV2 and J usage is TRBJ2-7; TRBD1 is a possible D gene (5 bases). The CDR3 is 14 residues long. The V end lost 6 bases, the J end lost 2 bases, and 14 bases lay between the germline ends. Germline V CDR1 and CDR2: SNHLY, FYNNEI. The CDR3 bases are TGTGCCAGCAGCCTGACAGTTCGAGCCTACGAGCAGTACTTC. This gives the protein CASSLTVRAYEQYF.

This chain uses TRBV2 with TRBJ1-2, with TRBD1 identical over 8 bases. Trimming removed 4 bases from V and 8 bases from J; junction bases left unmatched: 3. From germline, CDR1 is SNHLY and CDR2 FYNNEI. The CDR3 consists of 12 residues. CDR3 sequence: CASSVDRGGYTF. The CDR3 coding sequence is TGTGCCAGCAGTGTAGACAGGGGCGGCTACACCTTC.

The chain's CDR3 is CASSPAGTGGMNTEAFF. In nucleotides, the CDR3 is TGTGCCAGCTCACCAGCCGGCACAGGGGGCATGAACACTGAAGCTTTCTTT. V gene TRBV18 combines with J gene TRBJ1-1; 9 nucleotides match TRBD1. The CDR3 has 17 residues. Trimming at V came to 2 bases and at J to 0 bases, leaving 7 bases not matched to a gene. From germline, CDR1 is KGHSH and CDR2 LQKENI.

J is TRBJ2-1 and V is TRBV28; D remains ambiguous. Germline CDR1 MDHEN, CDR2 SYDVKM. V lost 4 bases, J lost 4 bases, and 5 bases lay in between. The CDR3 length is 12 residues. DNA of the CDR3: TGTGCCAGCAGTTCTCCTTACAATGAGCAGTTCTTC. Encoded protein: CASSSPYNEQFF.

J is TRBJ1-2 and V is TRBV6-1, with D unclear. The CDR3 is 13 residues long. V lost 2 bases to trimming and J lost 3 bases, with 7 bases between them. Germline V gene lookup returns CDR1 MNHNS and CDR2 SASEGT. CDR3 sequence: CASSEISYYGYTF. CDR3 DNA sequence: TGTGCCAGCAGTGAAATATCCTACTATGGCTACACCTTC.

The gene calls are TRBV15 and TRBJ1-1; D gene ambiguous. This CDR3 comprises 14 residues. The ends were cut back, 5 bases at V and 1 base at J, with 11 bases in the middle. Germline V lookup: CDR1 LNHNV, CDR2 YYDKDF (reference sequence). CDR3 amino acids: CATSPDRGNTEAFF. The CDR3 nucleotides read TGTGCCACCAGCCCCGACCGGGGGAACACTGAAGCTTTCTTT.

The chain recombines TRBV9 with TRBJ2-7, with a possible D match to TRBD2 (6 bases). The CDR3 is made up of 13 amino acids. V shed 3 bases and J shed 3 bases, with 10 bases lying between them. Germline V CDR1 and CDR2: SGDLS, YYNGEE. Here the CDR3 reads CASSGGDLYEQYF. The DNA for the CDR3 is TGTGCCAGCAGCGGCGGGGACCTCTACGAGCAGTACTTC.

The chain employs TRBV27 and TRBJ1-5; D remains ambiguous. CDR1 is MNHEY, CDR2 SMNVEV, per germline (reference sequence). The CDR3 is 14 residues long. The ends were cut back, 2 bases at V and 1 base at J, with 6 bases in the middle. CDR3 amino acids: CASSLRGSNQPQHF. Here the CDR3 DNA reads TGTGCCAGCAGTTTACGGGGAAGCAATCAGCCCCAGCATTTT.

This sequence joins TRBV18 and TRBJ2-7; D perhaps matches TRBD1 (5 bases). Trimming took 3 bases from V and 5 from J, leaving 11 bases between them. Per germline, CDR1 KGHSH and CDR2 LQKENI. CDR3 length: 13 amino acids. CDR3 sequence (DNA): TGTGCCAGCTCACCCCCCCAGGGCGACGAGCAGTACTTC. This gives the protein CASSPPQGDEQYF.

V usage is TRBV24-1 and J usage is TRBJ2-5; 11 nucleotides align to TRBD2. CDR3 length: 16 residues. CDR1 and CDR2 (germline): KGHDR, SFDVKD. V was clipped by 3 bases and J by 2 bases; unmatched bases: 4. The DNA for the CDR3 is TGTGCCACCAGTGATCGGACTAGCGGGCTACAAGAGACCCAGTACTTC. Its protein product is CATSDRTSGLQETQYF.

The rearrangement uses TRBV3-1 (or the pseudogene TRBV3-2) and TRBJ2-3; a weak D match, TRBD2 (5 bases). CDR1 and CDR2 from the germline V gene are LGHDT and YNNKEL (reference sequence). This CDR3 contains 13 residues. V was cut by 4 bases and J by 3 bases, with 8 bases left in between. CDR3: CASSLLGTDTQYF. Here the CDR3 DNA reads TGTGCCAGCAGCCTACTAGGAACAGATACGCAGTATTTT.

The genes are TRBV3-1 (or the pseudogene TRBV3-2) and TRBJ1-3; D not resolved. The V gene's germline CDR1 is LGHDT and CDR2 YNNKEL (reference sequence). V lost 1 base, J lost 13 bases, and 8 bases lay in between. This CDR3 region has 11 residues. Here the CDR3 reads CASSQGARIYF. CDR3 sequence (DNA): TGTGCCAGCAGCCAAGGGGCCAGGATATATTTT.

This chain connects TRBV7-2 to TRBJ1-3; D unclear. The V end lost 7 bases, the J end lost 8 bases, and 18 bases lay between the germline ends. The CDR3 has 14 amino acids. From germline, CDR1 is SGHTA and CDR2 FQGNSA. CDR3 sequence (DNA): TGTGCCAGCAATCAGACTCCCGACGAGGACACCATATATTTT. Translated: CASNQTPDEDTIYF.

The chain couples TRBV5-1 to TRBJ2-1, with 8 bases aligning to TRBD2. From germline, CDR1 is SGHRS and CDR2 YFSETQ. V shed 0 bases and J 4 bases; nucleotides not matched to a gene: 6. The CDR3 extends over 16 amino acids. The CDR3: CASSLAATSGYNEQFF. CDR3 coding DNA: TGCGCCAGCAGCTTGGCAGCTACTAGCGGATACAATGAGCAGTTCTTC.

The CDR3 DNA is TGTGCCAGCAGTCTGGGCCAGATAGCCAAAAACATTCAGTACTTC. Translated, it gives CASSLGQIAKNIQYF. V gene TRBV5-6 combines with J gene TRBJ2-4, with D uncertain. Germline assignment: CDR1 SGHDT and CDR2 YYEEEE. V was cut by 5 bases and J by 0 bases, with 12 bases left in between. The CDR3 is 15 amino acids.

This clone turned up a few times. The chain carries TRBV6-6 and TRBJ1-2; no clear D. The CDR3 extends over 13 amino acids. The ends were cut back, 3 bases at V and 0 bases at J, with 5 bases in the middle. CDR1 is MNHNY, CDR2 SVGAGI, per germline (reference sequence). The CDR3 DNA sequence: TGTGCCAGCAGTTATAGCGCTAACTATGGCTACACCTTC. Its protein product is CASSYSANYGYTF.